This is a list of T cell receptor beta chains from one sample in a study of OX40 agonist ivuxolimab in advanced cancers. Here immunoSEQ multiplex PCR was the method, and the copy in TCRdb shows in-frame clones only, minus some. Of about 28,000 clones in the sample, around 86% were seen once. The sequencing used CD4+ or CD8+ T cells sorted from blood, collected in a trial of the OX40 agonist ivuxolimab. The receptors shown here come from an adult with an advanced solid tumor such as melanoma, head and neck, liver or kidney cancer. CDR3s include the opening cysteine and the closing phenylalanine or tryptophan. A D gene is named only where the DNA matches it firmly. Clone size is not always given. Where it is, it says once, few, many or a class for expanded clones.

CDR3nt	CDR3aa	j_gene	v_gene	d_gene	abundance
TGTGCCAGCAGTTTGGTCAGGGGGGTTCAAGAGACCCAGTACTTC	CASSLVRGVQETQYF	TRBJ2-5	TRBV27	.	once
TGCGCCAGCAGTCCCGAGGAGACCTCTAGCGCCTACGAGCAGTACTTC	CASSPEETSSAYEQYF	TRBJ2-7	TRBV4-1	.	.
TGTGCCAGCAGTTCCATAGGACGGCGGGGGTCCTACGAGCAGTACTTC	CASSSIGRRGSYEQYF	TRBJ2-7	TRBV27	TRBD2	few
TGTGCCACCAGCAGAGCCCAGGGTGGGACAGATACGCAGTATTTT	CATSRAQGGTDTQYF	TRBJ2-3	TRBV15	.	.
TGTGCCAGCAGCCCCGGGACTAGCGGGAGTTGGAACACCGGGGAGCTGTTTTTT	CASSPGTSGSWNTGELFF	TRBJ2-2	TRBV7-9	TRBD2	.
TGTGCCAGCAGCCCCCCGGAGAGCAATCAGCCCCAGCATTTT	CASSPPESNQPQHF	TRBJ1-5	TRBV28	.	once
TGTGCCAGCAGTTACGGCCCGACAGTTCCGGAGCAGTACTTC	CASSYGPTVPEQYF	TRBJ2-7	TRBV6-5	.	.
TGTGCCAGTAGTATCCCGACAGGGCGGAGGACAGATACGCAGTATTTT	CASSIPTGRRTDTQYF	TRBJ2-3	TRBV19	TRBD1	.
TGTGCCAGCAGCCTCTACCCCACAGGGACCGCCACAGATACGCAGTATTTT	CASSLYPTGTATDTQYF	TRBJ2-3	TRBV11-3	.	.
TGTGCCAGCAGCTTAGGGACTAGCGGGAGTTATGAGCAGTTCTTC	CASSLGTSGSYEQFF	TRBJ2-1	TRBV7-9	TRBD2	once
TGTGCCAGCAAGACCGCGACTTATGGCTACACCTTC	CASKTATYGYTF	TRBJ1-2	TRBV5-6	.	.
TGTGCCAGCAGTACAGGGGGGACTGAAGCTTTCTTT	CASSTGGTEAFF	TRBJ1-1	TRBV6-6	TRBD1	few
TGTGCCAGCAGCAAGGGACAGGGTGGCGAGCAGTACTTC	CASSKGQGGEQYF	TRBJ2-7	TRBV13	TRBD1	.
TGTGCCACCAGCATTGAAGCTCTGGGAAAACTGTTTTTT	CATSIEALGKLFF	TRBJ1-4	TRBV15	.	.
TGCAGCGTTGTAGCGGTCGTTTGGGAGCAGTACTTC	CSVVAVVWEQYF	TRBJ2-7	TRBV29-1	.	.